This T cell receptor (beta chain) was obtained from a study of shared clonotypes between healthy human individuals. Whole-study findings and limits: It was the few donors that limited the genetic and exposure-history diversity represented. Larger richness was generally estimated for naive than memory subsets. Approximately 5% was the fraction of naive CD4 clonotypes found shared across a few donors.

Germline V gene data show CDR1 as SGHDT and CDR2 as YYEEEE. J gave up 2 bases and V 4 bases, and 5 bases lay outside the gene matches. CDR3 length equals 14 residues. As regards this clone: Its antigen is still unknown.

For each subset, genomic DNA was distributed in equal portions over several immunoSEQ plates. Using immunoSEQ multiplex PCR, the repertoire was profiled, and TCRdb retains in-frame clones only, with some absent. The table includes more than 850,000 clones, around 78% detected once. The sequenced material came from memory CD4+ T cells from PBMCs. Documented subset: CD45RA-negative fraction. The chain combines TRBV5-6 with TRBJ1-2, with 7 bases identical to TRBD1. This TCR was sampled from a man between 18 and 35 years old in good health. Some clones in this sample may be carry-over from other donors' samples. The CDR3 DNA reads TGTGCCAGCAGCGTCCGGGACAGAAACTATGGCTACACCTTC. Translated, it gives CASSVRDRNYGYTF.